The entry that follows covers one T cell receptor beta chain sequence. Its cognate antigen is unknown. This entry belongs to a study of T cell clonality in common variable immunodeficiency. Findings and caveats of the study: Reportedly, TCR beta sequences from common variable immunodeficiency showed fewer deletions and N-nucleotide insertions.

Equal genomic DNA amounts from CVID and control samples were sequenced. The data were produced by immunoSEQ multiplex PCR, yet TCRdb's version contains in-frame clones alone and is incomplete. The table lists around 14,000 clones, with no singletons. The clonotype comes from a human donor with common variable immunodeficiency. Sequenced sample: peripheral blood mononuclear cells.

Here the CDR3 reads CASSFERGGWETQYF. CDR3 DNA, as far as it was read: TGTGCCAGCAGCTTCGAGCGGGGGGGATGGGAGACC. The chain combines TRBV5-6 with TRBJ2-5; 10 bases align to TRBD2. The CDR3 extends 3 residues past the end of the read, so its final part is completed from the germline J gene. The V gene's germline CDR1 is SGHDT and CDR2 YYEEEE. This CDR3 has 15 amino acids. The V and J ends lost 2 bases and 5 bases, in that order; junction bases with no gene match: 6.